The 27 T cell receptor beta chains below were found in one sample sequenced in a study of blood T cell repertoires in COVID-19. Assay: immunoSEQ multiplex PCR; the TCRdb copy retains only in-frame clones and omits some. The sample contains about 420,000 clones, around nine tenths of which appear only once. The material sequenced was peripheral blood. The receptor source for this set is a man between 18 and 29 years old with COVID-19, enrolled during active disease.

V gene TRBV4-1 combines with J gene TRBJ1-4; D is possibly TRBD1 (5 bases). CDR3 length: 15 residues. Trimming pared 0 bases from V and 8 bases from J, leaving 13 bases between. Germline lookup yields CDR1 MGHRA and CDR2 YSYEKL. In DNA form, the CDR3 reads TGCGCCAGCAGCCAAGATATGGCAGGGTACGAAAAACTGTTTTTT. Translation gives CASSQDMAGYEKLFF.

V and J are TRBV7-8 and TRBJ2-1; perhaps TRBD2 as D (7 bases). V shed 1 base and J shed 2 bases, with 15 bases lying between them. Germline values: CDR1 SGHVS, CDR2 FQNEAQ. This CDR3 spans 17 amino acids. CDR3 amino acids: CASSLVGRGPPYNEQFF. The CDR3 bases are TGTGCCAGCAGCTTAGTCGGGCGGGGGCCTCCCTACAATGAGCAGTTCTTC.

The chain joins TRBV7-9 to TRBJ2-5; D is unresolved. The germline V and J ends were trimmed by 2 bases and 2 bases, with 9 bases remaining between them. The germline gives CDR1 SEHNR, CDR2 FQNEAQ (reference sequence). The CDR3 is made up of 14 amino acids. DNA for the CDR3: TGTGCCAGCAGCTTATTACCAGAACAAGAGACCCAGTACTTC. Translation: CASSLLPEQETQYF.

The chain uses TRBV5-4 and TRBJ1-2; D gene unclear. Germline V CDR1 and CDR2: SGHNT, YYREEE (reference sequence). V shed 1 base and J shed 0 bases, with 13 bases lying between them. CDR3 length: 16 residues. CDR3 sequence: CASSLSSPPTNYGYTF. CDR3 sequence (DNA): TGTGCCAGCAGCTTGTCTTCCCCGCCTACTAACTATGGCTACACCTTC.

The CDR3 loop is CASSPLAGGVQGEQFF. For the CDR3, the DNA is TGTGCCAGCAGCCCACTCGCCGGGGGGGTACAGGGTGAGCAGTTCTTC. The J gene is TRBJ2-1, the V gene TRBV11-2; 8 bases are shared with TRBD2. The CDR3 totals 16 residues. The trim removed 5 bases at V and 9 bases at J, leaving 15 bases unmatched. Germline assignment: CDR1 SGHAT and CDR2 FQNNGV.

The chain carries TRBV18 and TRBJ1-2; no clear D. The ends were cut back, 1 base at V and 4 bases at J, with 13 bases in the middle. The CDR3 has 15 residues. Germline V gene data show CDR1 as KGHSH and CDR2 as LQKENI. This chain's CDR3 is CASSPQPQPGYGYTF. DNA of the CDR3: TGTGCCAGCTCACCACAGCCGCAGCCAGGCTATGGCTACACCTTC.

This sequence joins TRBV6-5 and TRBJ1-4; D is possibly TRBD1 (5 bases). Deletions cut 2 bases from V and 6 bases from J, with 10 bases between. The CDR3 consists of 14 residues. Germline V CDR1 and CDR2: MNHEY, SVGAGI. This chain's CDR3 is CASSYVIGDEKLFF. DNA for the CDR3: TGTGCCAGCAGTTACGTTATAGGGGATGAAAAACTGTTTTTT.

This chain joins TRBV18 and TRBJ1-2, with 8 bases lining up with TRBD1. J gave up 3 bases and V 6 bases, and 3 bases lay outside the gene matches. This CDR3 is 13 amino acids long. From germline, CDR1 is KGHSH and CDR2 LQKENI. CDR3 region: CASSLDRDYGYTF. The CDR3 DNA sequence: TGTGCCAGCTCGCTGGACAGGGACTATGGCTACACCTTC. Full variable domain (rest looked up from reference TRBV18 and TRBJ1-2): NAGVMQNPRHLVRRRGQEARLRCSPMKGHSHVYWYRQLPEEGLKFMVYLQKENIIDESGMPKERFSAEFPKEGPSILRIQQVVRGDSAAYFCASSLDRDYGYTFGSGTRLTVV.

Concerning this clone itself: It is unclear where the CDR3 begins or ends on the DNA, so no DNA is shown, and the CDR3 is as TCRdb lists it. This chain connects TRBV7-9 to TRBJ1-1. CDR1 SEHNR and CDR2 FQNEAQ come from the germline V gene (reference sequence). The CDR3 extends over 16 residues, inclusive of both ends. CDR3 residues: CASSFLWENMNTEAFF.

V usage is TRBV6-5 and J usage is TRBJ1-5; no definite D call. V gave up 4 bases and J gave up 3 bases, with 13 bases separating them. Germline V gene data show CDR1 as MNHEY and CDR2 as SVGAGI. There are 15 residues in the CDR3. CDR3 sequence (DNA): TGTGCCAGCAGTTCGGCTACAGTGATCAATCAGCCCCAGCATTTT. Translated, it gives CASSSATVINQPQHF.

The chain employs TRBV29-1 and TRBJ1-2, with 11 bases that match TRBD1. Germline CDR1 and CDR2: SQVTM and ANQGSEA. V lost 5 bases and J lost 0; bases outside the gene matches: 8. The CDR3 runs to 16 residues. The DNA for the CDR3 is TGCAGCGTTATAGGGACAGGGGGGAAAGCTAACTATGGCTACACCTTC. Protein: CSVIGTGGKANYGYTF.

This clone was counted between two and nine times. This chain links TRBV30 with TRBJ1-4; D remains ambiguous. The V gene lost 3 bases and the J gene lost 8 bases, with 19 bases spanning the gap. The germline CDR1 and CDR2 sequences are GTSNPN and SVGIG (reference sequence). This CDR3 spans 15 amino acids. The CDR3 coding sequence is TGTGCCTGGAGCAAGCTATTGGGAGTTAGGGAAAAACTGTTTTTT. It yields the protein CAWSKLLGVREKLFF.

The table lists this clone with a few counts. This chain links TRBV10-1 with TRBJ2-3, with a tentative D call TRBD2 (6 bases). Germline V gene sequence: CDR1 WNHNN, CDR2 SYGVQD (reference sequence). The CDR3 has 17 amino acids. Trimming left V 0 bases short and J 0 bases short, with 13 bases between. The CDR3 here is CASSESSRGGSTDTQYF. The DNA for the CDR3 is TGCGCCAGCAGTGAGTCGAGTCGGGGAGGTAGCACAGATACGCAGTATTTT.

J is TRBJ2-1 and V is TRBV3-1 (or the pseudogene TRBV3-2); D not certain. The V gene's germline CDR1 is LGHDT and CDR2 YNNKEL (reference sequence). Trimming removed 4 bases from V and 4 bases from J, with 14 bases in between. The CDR3 loop spans 15 amino acids. The CDR3: CASSPLPQVYNEQFF. DNA for the CDR3: TGTGCCAGCAGCCCCCTTCCTCAGGTGTACAATGAGCAGTTCTTC.

J is TRBJ1-4 and V is TRBV19; unclear D gene. The CDR3 spans 13 residues. Per the germline V gene, CDR1 is LNHDA and CDR2 is SQIVND (reference sequence). Trimming cost V 6 bases and J 3 bases, with 8 bases left between them. The CDR3 coding sequence is TGTGCCAGTAGGAACAGATCTAATGAAAAACTGTTTTTT. It translates to CASRNRSNEKLFF.

This chain connects TRBV6-5 to TRBJ1-5; TRBD1 matches at 7 bases. This CDR3 comprises 15 residues. V lost 4 bases to trimming and J lost 4 bases; unmatched junction nucleotides: 7. CDR1 is MNHEY, CDR2 SVGAGI, per germline. The CDR3 spells CASSFAQGTNQPQHF. In DNA, the CDR3 is TGTGCCAGCAGTTTTGCACAGGGGACTAATCAGCCCCAGCATTTT.

CDR3 protein: CAWTKTGTGPSSYGYTF. DNA for the CDR3: TGTGCCTGGACCAAAACCGGGACAGGGCCCTCTTCCTATGGCTACACCTTC. The chain links TRBV30 to TRBJ1-2; 9 bases agree with TRBD1. V lost 4 bases, J lost 4 bases, and 16 bases stayed unmatched. In germline, CDR1 is GTSNPN, CDR2 SVGIG (reference sequence). CDR3 length equals 17 residues. Variable domain in full (rest from reference TRBV30 and TRBJ1-2): SQTIHQWPATLVQPVGSPLSLECTVEGTSNPNLYWYRQAAGRGLQLLFYSVGIGQISSEVPQNLSASRPQDRQFILSSKKLLLSDSGFYLCAWTKTGTGPSSYGYTFGSGTRLTVV.

A single count supports this clone. This chain links TRBV4-1 with TRBJ2-5, with 10 bases matching TRBD2. V gave up 4 bases and J gave up 2 bases; unmatched junction bases: 7. Germline-derived CDR1 and CDR2 are MGHRA and YSYEKL. This CDR3 region has 16 residues. The CDR3 region is CASSLQSSGGQETQYF. CDR3 nucleotides: TGCGCCAGCAGCCTACAATCTAGCGGGGGTCAAGAGACCCAGTACTTC.

This clone showed up just once. This chain links TRBV5-1 with TRBJ2-1; 8 bases align to TRBD1. This CDR3 comprises 15 residues. The trim removed 1 base at V and 3 bases at J, leaving 3 bases unmatched. From germline, CDR1 is SGHRS and CDR2 YFSETQ. The CDR3 loop reads CASSLQGAYYNEQFF. CDR3 in DNA: TGCGCCAGCAGCTTGCAGGGGGCTTACTACAATGAGCAGTTCTTC.

The chain recombines TRBV5-4 with TRBJ2-5; D is undetermined. Trimming cost V 5 bases and J 0 bases, with 5 bases left between them. CDR1 and CDR2 (germline): SGHNT, YYREEE (reference sequence). This CDR3 contains 12 residues. The chain's CDR3 is CASRRDQETQYF. CDR3 DNA: TGTGCCAGCAGGAGAGACCAAGAGACCCAGTACTTC.

The genes are TRBV19 and TRBJ2-5; D unclear. V lost 5 bases to trimming and J lost 1 base, with 8 bases between them. The germline CDR1 and CDR2 sequences are LNHDA and SQIVND (reference sequence). This CDR3 region has 13 residues. CDR3 sequence reads: CASSLALQETQYF. The CDR3 nucleotides are TGTGCCAGTAGTTTAGCCCTCCAAGAGACCCAGTACTTC.

The rearrangement links TRBV4-1 to TRBJ2-7; 14 bases are shared with TRBD2. Germline V gene lookup returns CDR1 MGHRA and CDR2 YSYEKL. V was clipped by 4 bases and J by 4 bases; unmatched bases: 12. The CDR3 runs 18 residues. The CDR3 spells CASSPSIFRTSGRYEQYF. The CDR3 DNA reads TGCGCCAGCAGCCCAAGCATTTTCCGGACTAGCGGGAGGTACGAGCAGTACTTC.

This clone was seen just once. The V gene is TRBV11-2, the J gene TRBJ2-1; D may be TRBD2 (7 bases). The CDR3 is made up of 16 amino acids. Germline values: CDR1 SGHAT, CDR2 FQNNGV. The ends were cut back, 2 bases at V and 3 bases at J, with 14 bases in the middle. The CDR3 nucleotides are TGTGCCAGCAGCTTAAAGGGGGGGGTATTCTACAATGAGCAGTTCTTC. Translating it yields CASSLKGGVFYNEQFF. The full variable domain, in which reference TRBV11-2 and TRBJ2-1 provide the parts outside the CDR3, is EAGVAQSPRYKIIEKRQSVAFWCNPISGHATLYWYQQILGQGPKLLIQFQNNGVVDDSQLPKDRFSAERLKGVDSTLKIQPAKLEDSAVYLCASSLKGGVFYNEQFFGPGTRLTVL.

V gene TRBV7-8 combines with J gene TRBJ2-7, with a tentative D call TRBD1 (6 bases). V was trimmed by 1 base and J by 13 bases, leaving 23 bases between them. The CDR3 is 15 amino acids. The germline gives CDR1 SGHVS, CDR2 FQNEAQ. The CDR3, as DNA: TGTGCCAGCAGCTTAGATAGCCGAGGGCAGGGGTCTCTCTACTTC. Its protein product is CASSLDSRGQGSLYF. The full variable domain, completed using reference TRBV7-8 and TRBJ2-7, is GAGVSQSPRYKVAKRGQDVALRCDPISGHVSLFWYQQALGQGPEFLTYFQNEAQLDKSGLPSDRFFAERPEGSVSTLKIQRTQQEDSAVYLCASSLDSRGQGSLYFGPGTRLTVT.

The chain couples TRBV23-1 to TRBJ2-7; tentatively, D is TRBD2 (5 bases). TRBV23-1 is an ORF for which the function is uncertain. This CDR3 has 15 amino acids. V was shortened by 0 bases and J by 2 bases, with 11 bases between the two germline ends. The CDR3, as DNA: TGCGCCAGCAGTCAATCCCCCGAGGGAGCCTACGAGCAGTACTTC. The encoded protein is CASSQSPEGAYEQYF.

Remarks on this clone: The conserved final phenylalanine or tryptophan is absent from the CDR3, which likely points to a read error. The limits of the CDR3 on the DNA are not certain, so only TCRdb's listed CDR3 is given. The rearrangement links TRBV21-1 to TRBJ2-7; the DNA was not used to check the table's D call, TRBD2. TRBV21-1 is labeled a pseudogene. The CDR3 numbers 10 amino acids, ends counted. CDR3 protein: CASSPTGREL.

The rearrangement joins TRBV2 to TRBJ2-5, with TRBD1 matching 7 bases. Germline values: CDR1 SNHLY, CDR2 FYNNEI. V was clipped by 2 bases and J by 1 base; unmatched bases: 4. This CDR3 has 15 residues. The CDR3 here is CASSEWGQRQETQYF. In nucleotides, the CDR3 is TGTGCCAGCAGTGAATGGGGACAGCGCCAAGAGACCCAGTACTTC.